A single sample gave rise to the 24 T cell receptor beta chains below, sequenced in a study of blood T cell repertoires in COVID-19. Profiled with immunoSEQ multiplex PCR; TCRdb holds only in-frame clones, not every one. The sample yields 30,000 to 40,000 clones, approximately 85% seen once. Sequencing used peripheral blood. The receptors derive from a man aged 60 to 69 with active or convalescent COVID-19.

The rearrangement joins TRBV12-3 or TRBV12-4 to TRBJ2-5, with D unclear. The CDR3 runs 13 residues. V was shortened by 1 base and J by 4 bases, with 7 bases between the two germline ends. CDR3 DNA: TGTGCCAGCAGTTTAGACCCGGGAGAGACCCAGTACTTC. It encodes CASSLDPGETQYF.

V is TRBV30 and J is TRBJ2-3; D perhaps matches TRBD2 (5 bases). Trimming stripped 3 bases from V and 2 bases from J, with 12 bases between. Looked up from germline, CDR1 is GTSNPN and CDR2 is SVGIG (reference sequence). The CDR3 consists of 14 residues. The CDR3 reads CAWRRDIFTDTQYF. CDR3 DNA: TGTGCCTGGAGACGGGATATCTTCACAGATACGCAGTATTTT.

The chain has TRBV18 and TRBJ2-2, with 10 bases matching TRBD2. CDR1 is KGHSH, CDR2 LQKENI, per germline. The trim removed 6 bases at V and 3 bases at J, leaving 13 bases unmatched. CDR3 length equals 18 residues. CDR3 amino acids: CASSPLPGTSADTGELFF. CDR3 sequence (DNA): TGTGCCAGCTCGCCCCTCCCCGGGACTAGCGCCGACACCGGGGAGCTGTTTTTT.

CDR3 sequence (DNA): TGTGCCAGCAGCTTGGTGGGGAGGGACGAGCAGTACGTC. Its translation: CASSLVGRDEQYV. The chain has TRBV5-6 and TRBJ2-7; TRBD2 agrees at 7 bases. The CDR3 extends over 13 amino acids. From germline, CDR1 is SGHDT and CDR2 YYEEEE. V was clipped by 0 bases and J by 5 bases; unmatched bases: 2.

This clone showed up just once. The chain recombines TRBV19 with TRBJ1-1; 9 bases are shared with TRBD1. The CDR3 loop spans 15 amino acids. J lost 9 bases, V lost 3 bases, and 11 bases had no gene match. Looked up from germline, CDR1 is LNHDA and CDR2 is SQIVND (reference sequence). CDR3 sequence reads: CASSIPATTGGQAFF. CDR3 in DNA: TGTGCCAGTAGTATTCCGGCTACGACAGGGGGTCAAGCTTTCTTT.

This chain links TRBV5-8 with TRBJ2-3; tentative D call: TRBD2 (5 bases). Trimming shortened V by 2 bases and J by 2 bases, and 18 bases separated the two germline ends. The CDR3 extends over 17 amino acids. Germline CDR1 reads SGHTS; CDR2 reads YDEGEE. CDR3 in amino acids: CASSFFRGRADTDTQYF. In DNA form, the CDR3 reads TGTGCCAGCAGCTTCTTCCGGGGTAGGGCAGACACAGATACGCAGTATTTT.

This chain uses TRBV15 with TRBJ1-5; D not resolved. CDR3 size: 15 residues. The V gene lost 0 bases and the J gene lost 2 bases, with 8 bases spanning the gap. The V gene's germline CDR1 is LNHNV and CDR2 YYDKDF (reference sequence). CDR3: CATSRERVGNQPQHF. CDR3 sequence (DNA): TGTGCCACCAGCAGAGAGCGGGTCGGCAATCAGCCCCAGCATTTT.

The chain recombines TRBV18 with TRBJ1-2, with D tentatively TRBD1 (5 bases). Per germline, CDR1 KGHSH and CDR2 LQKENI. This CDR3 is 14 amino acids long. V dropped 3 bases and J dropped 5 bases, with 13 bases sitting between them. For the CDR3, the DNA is TGTGCCAGCTCACCCGGACAAGACTTTTATGGCTACACCTTC. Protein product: CASSPGQDFYGYTF. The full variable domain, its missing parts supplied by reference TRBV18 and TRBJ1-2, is NAGVMQNPRHLVRRRGQEARLRCSPMKGHSHVYWYRQLPEEGLKFMVYLQKENIIDESGMPKERFSAEFPKEGPSILRIQQVVRGDSAAYFCASSPGQDFYGYTFGSGTRLTVV.

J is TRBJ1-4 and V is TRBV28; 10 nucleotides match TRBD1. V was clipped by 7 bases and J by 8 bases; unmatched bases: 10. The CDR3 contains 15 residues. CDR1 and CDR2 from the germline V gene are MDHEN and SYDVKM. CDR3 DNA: TGTGCCAGCACCCATGAGACAGGGGGCAACGAAAAACTGTTTTTT. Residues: CASTHETGGNEKLFF.

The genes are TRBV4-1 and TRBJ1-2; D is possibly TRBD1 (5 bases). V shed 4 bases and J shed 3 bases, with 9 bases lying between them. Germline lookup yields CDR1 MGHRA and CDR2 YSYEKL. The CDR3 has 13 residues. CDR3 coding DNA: TGCGCCAGCAGCCCTACAGGATACTATGGCTACACCTTC. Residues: CASSPTGYYGYTF.

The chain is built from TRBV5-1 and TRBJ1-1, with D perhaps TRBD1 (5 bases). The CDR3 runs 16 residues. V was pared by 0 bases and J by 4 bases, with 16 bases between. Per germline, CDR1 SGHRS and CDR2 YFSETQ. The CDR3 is CASSLEGPVGGTEAFF. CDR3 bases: TGCGCCAGCAGCTTGGAGGGGCCTGTCGGGGGCACTGAAGCTTTCTTT.

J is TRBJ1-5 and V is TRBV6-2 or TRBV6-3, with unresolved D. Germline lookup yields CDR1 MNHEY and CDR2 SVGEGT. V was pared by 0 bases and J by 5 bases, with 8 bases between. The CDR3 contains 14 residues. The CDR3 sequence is CASSYSGGYQPQHF. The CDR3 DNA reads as TGTGCCAGCAGTTACTCCGGAGGTTATCAGCCCCAGCATTTT.

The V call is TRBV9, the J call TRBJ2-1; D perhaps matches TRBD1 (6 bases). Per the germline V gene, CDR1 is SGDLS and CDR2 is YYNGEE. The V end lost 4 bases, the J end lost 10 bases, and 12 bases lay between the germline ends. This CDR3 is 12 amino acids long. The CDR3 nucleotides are TGTGCCAGCAGCTTATCTAGGGGGGAGCAGTTCTTC. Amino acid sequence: CASSLSRGEQFF.

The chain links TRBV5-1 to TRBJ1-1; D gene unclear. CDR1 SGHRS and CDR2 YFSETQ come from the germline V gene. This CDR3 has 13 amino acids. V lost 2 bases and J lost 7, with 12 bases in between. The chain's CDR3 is CASSFRKGDEAFF. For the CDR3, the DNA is TGCGCCAGCAGCTTTCGCAAGGGAGATGAAGCTTTCTTT. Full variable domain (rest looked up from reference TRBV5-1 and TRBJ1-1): KAGVTQTPRYLIKTRGQQVTLSCSPISGHRSVSWYQQTPGQGLQFLFEYFSETQRNKGNFPGRFSGRQFSNSRSEMNVSTLELGDSALYLCASSFRKGDEAFFGQGTRLTVV.

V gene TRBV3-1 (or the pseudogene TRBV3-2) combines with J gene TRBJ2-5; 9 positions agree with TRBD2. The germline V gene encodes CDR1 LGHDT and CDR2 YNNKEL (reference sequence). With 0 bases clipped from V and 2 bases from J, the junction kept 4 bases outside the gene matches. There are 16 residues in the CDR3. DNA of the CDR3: TGTGCCAGCAGCCAAGACTTGGCGGGGGGGCAAGAGACCCAGTACTTC. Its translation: CASSQDLAGGQETQYF.

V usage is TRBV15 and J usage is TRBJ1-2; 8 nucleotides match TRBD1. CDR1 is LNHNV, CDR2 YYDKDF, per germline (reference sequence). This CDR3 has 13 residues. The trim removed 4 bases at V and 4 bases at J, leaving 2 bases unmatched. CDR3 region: CATSKDRGYGYTF. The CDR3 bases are TGTGCCACCAGCAAAGACAGGGGCTATGGCTACACCTTC.

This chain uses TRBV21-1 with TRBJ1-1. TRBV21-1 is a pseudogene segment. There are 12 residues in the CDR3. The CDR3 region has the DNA TGTGCCACCTCGGGAGGGATCACTGAAGCTTTCTTT. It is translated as CATSGGITEAFF.

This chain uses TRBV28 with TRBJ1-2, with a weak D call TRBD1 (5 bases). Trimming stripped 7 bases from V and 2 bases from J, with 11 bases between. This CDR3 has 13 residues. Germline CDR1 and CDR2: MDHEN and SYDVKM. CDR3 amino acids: CASMWGANYGYTF. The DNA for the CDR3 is TGTGCCAGCATGTGGGGCGCGAACTATGGCTACACCTTC.

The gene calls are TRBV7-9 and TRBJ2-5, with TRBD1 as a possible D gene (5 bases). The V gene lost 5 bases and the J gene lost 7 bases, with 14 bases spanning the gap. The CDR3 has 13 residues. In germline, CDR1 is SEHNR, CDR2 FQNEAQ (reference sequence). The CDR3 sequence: CASSLGVQGTQYF. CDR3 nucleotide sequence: TGTGCCAGCAGCCTAGGGGTCCAGGGGACCCAGTACTTC.

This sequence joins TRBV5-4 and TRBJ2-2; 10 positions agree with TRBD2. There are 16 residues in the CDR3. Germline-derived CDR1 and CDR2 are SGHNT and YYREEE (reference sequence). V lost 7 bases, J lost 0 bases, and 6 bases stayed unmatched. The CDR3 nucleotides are TGTGCCAGCTCTAGCGGGGGCCACTCGAACACCGGGGAGCTGTTTTTT. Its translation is CASSSGGHSNTGELFF.

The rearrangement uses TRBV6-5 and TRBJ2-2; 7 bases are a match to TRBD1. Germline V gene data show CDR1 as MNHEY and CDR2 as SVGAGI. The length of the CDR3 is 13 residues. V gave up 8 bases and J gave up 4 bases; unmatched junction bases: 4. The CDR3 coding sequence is TGTGCCAGCGCCGACAGGGTCACCGGGGAGCTGTTTTTT. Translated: CASADRVTGELFF.

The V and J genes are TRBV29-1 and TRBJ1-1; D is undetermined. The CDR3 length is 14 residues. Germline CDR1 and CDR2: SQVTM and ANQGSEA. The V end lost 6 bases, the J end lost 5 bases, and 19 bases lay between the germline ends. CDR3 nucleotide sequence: TGCAGCGTGGCGACACCAAACTTAAATACTGAAGCTTTCTTT. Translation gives CSVATPNLNTEAFF.

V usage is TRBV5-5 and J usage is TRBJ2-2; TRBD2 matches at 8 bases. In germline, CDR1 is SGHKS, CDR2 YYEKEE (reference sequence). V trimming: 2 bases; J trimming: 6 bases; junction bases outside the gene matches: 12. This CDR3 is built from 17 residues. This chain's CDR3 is CASSLLVAGSNPGELFF. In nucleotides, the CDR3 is TGTGCCAGCAGCTTATTAGTAGCGGGGAGTAATCCCGGGGAGCTGTTTTTT.

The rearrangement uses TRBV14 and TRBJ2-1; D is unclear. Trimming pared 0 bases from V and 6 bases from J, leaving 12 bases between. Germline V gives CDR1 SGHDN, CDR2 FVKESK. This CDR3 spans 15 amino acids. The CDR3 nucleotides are TGTGCCAGCAGCCAAGATAGAGGCCTAACCAATGAGCAGTTCTTC. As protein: CASSQDRGLTNEQFF.